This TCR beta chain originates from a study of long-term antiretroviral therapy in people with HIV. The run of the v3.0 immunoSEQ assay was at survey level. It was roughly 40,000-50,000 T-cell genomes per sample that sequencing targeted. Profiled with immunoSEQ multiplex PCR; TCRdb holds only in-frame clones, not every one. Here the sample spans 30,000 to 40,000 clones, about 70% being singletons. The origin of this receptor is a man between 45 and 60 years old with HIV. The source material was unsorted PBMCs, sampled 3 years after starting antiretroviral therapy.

CDR3 sequence: CASSVEGLAGEFGDTQYF. In nucleotides, the CDR3 is TGTGCCAGCAGCGTCGAAGGACTAGCGGGCGAATTCGGAGATACGCAGTATTTT. This chain uses TRBV9 with TRBJ2-3, with TRBD2 matching 11 bases. In germline, CDR1 is SGDLS, CDR2 YYNGEE. Trimming cost V 2 bases and J 5 bases; bases outside gene matches: 13. The CDR3 is made up of 18 amino acids.